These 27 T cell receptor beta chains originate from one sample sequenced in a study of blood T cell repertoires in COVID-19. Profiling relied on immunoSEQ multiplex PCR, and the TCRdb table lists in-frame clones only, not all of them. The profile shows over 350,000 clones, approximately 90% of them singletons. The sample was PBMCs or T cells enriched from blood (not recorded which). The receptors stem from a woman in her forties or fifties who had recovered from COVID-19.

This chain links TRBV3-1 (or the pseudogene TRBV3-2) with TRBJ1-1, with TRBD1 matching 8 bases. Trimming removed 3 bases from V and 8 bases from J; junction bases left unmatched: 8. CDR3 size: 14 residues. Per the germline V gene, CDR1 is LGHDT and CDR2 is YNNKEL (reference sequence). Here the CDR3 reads CASSHGGQGQEAFF. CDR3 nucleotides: TGTGCCAGCAGCCATGGAGGACAGGGACAAGAAGCTTTCTTT.

The CDR3 protein is CASSQSLGEAYEQYF. CDR3 nucleotides: TGTGCCAGCAGCCAATCCCTAGGGGAGGCCTACGAGCAGTACTTC. The chain has TRBV4-2 and TRBJ2-7, with D possibly TRBD2 on 6 matching bases. The CDR3 consists of 15 residues. CDR1 is LGHNA and CDR2 is YNFKEQ in the germline V gene. Trimming cost V 2 bases and J 2 bases, with 13 bases left between them.

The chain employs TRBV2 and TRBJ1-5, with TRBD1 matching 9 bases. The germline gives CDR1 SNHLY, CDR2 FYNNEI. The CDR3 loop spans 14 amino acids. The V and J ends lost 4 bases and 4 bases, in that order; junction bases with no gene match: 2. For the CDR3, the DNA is TGTGCCAGCAGTGTAGGGACAGGGAATCAGCCCCAGCATTTT. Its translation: CASSVGTGNQPQHF.

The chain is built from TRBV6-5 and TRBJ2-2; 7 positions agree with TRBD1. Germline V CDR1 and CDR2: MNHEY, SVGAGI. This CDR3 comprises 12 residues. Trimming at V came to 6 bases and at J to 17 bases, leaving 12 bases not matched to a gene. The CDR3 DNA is TGTGCCAGCAGACAGGGGAATGTGGGAAATTTTTTT. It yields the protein CASRQGNVGNFF.

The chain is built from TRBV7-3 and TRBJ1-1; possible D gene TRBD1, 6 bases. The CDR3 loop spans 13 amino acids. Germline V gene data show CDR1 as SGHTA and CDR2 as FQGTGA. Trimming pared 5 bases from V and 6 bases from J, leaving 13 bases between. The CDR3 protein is CASSQQGPSEAFF. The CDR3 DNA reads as TGTGCCAGCAGCCAACAGGGACCGTCTGAAGCTTTCTTT.

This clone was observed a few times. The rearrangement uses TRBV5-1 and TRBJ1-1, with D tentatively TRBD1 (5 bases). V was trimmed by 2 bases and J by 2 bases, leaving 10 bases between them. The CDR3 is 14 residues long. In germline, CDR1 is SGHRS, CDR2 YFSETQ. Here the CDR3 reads CASSLRGPNTEAFF. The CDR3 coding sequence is TGCGCCAGCAGCTTAAGGGGCCCTAACACTGAAGCTTTCTTT.

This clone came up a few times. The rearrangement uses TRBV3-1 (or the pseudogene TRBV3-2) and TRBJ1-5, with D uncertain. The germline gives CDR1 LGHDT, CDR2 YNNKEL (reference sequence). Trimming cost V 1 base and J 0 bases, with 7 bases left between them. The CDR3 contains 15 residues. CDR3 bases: TGTGCCAGCAGCCAAGGAGTCACTAGCAATCAGCCCCAGCATTTT. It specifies CASSQGVTSNQPQHF.

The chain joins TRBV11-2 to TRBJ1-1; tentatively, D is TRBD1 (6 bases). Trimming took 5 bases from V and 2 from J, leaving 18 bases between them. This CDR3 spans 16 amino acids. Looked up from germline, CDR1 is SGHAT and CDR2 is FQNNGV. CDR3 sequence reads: CASSPETGTINTEAFF. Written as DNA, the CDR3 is TGTGCCAGCAGCCCGGAAACCGGGACAATCAACACTGAAGCTTTCTTT.

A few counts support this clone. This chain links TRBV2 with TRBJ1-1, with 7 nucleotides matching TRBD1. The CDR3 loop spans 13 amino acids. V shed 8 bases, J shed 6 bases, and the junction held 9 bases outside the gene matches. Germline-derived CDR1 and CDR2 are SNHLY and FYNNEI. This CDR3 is CASGTTGEAEAFF. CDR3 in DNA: TGTGCCAGCGGAACCACAGGGGAGGCTGAAGCTTTCTTT.

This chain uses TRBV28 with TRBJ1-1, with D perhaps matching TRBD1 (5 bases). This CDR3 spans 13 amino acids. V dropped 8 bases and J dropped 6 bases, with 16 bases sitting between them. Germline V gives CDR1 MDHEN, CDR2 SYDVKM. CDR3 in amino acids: CASLEDILAEAFF. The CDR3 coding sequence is TGTGCCAGCCTTGAGGACATACTGGCTGAAGCTTTCTTT.

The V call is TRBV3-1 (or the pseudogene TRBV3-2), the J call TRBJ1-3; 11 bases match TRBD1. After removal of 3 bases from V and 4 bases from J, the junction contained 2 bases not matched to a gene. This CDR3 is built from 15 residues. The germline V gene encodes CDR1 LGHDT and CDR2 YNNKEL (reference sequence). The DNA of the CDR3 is TGTGCCAGCAGCCACGGACAGGGGGCAGGAAACACCATATATTTT. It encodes CASSHGQGAGNTIYF.

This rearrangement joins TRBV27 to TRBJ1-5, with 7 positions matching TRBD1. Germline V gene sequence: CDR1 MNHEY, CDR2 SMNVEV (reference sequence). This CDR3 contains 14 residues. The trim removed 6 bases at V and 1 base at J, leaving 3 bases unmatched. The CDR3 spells CASRAGQSNQPQHF. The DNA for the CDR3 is TGTGCCAGCAGGGCGGGACAGAGCAATCAGCCCCAGCATTTT.

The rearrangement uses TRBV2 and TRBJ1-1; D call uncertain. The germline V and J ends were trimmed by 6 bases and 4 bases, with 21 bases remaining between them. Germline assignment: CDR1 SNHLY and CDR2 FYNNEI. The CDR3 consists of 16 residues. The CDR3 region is CASRPDLKSSGTEAFF. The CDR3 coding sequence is TGTGCCAGCAGGCCCGACCTTAAATCTAGTGGCACTGAAGCTTTCTTT.

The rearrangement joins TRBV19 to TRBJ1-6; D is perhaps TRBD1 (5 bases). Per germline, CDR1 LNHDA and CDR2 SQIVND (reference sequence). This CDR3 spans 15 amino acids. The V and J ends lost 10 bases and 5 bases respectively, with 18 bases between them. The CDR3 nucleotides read TGTGCCACGGGCGATAGGGGCGTCGATAATTCACCCCTCCACTTT. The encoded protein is CATGDRGVDNSPLHF.

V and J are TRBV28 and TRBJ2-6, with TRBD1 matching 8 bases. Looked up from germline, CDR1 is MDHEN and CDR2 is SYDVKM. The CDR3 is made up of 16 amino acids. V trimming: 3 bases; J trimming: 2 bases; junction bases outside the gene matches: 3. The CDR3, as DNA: TGTGCCAGCAGTTTCCAGGACAGGGCTGGGGCCAACGTCCTGACTTTC. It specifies CASSFQDRAGANVLTF.

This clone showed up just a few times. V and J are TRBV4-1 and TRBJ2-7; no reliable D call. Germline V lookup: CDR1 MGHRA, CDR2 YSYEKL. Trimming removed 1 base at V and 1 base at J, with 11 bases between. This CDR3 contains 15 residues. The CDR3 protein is CASSQAAFGSYEQYF. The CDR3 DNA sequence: TGCGCCAGCAGCCAAGCTGCGTTCGGGTCCTACGAGCAGTACTTC.

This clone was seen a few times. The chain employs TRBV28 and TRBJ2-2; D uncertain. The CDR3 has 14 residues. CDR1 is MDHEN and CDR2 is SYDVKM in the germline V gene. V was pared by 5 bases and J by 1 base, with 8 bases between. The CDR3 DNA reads TGTGCCAGCAGTCCCGACTGGAACACCGGGGAGCTGTTTTTT. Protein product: CASSPDWNTGELFF. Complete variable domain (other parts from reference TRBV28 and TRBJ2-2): DVKVTQSSRYLVKRTGEKVFLECVQDMDHENMFWYRQDPGLGLRLIYFSYDVKMKEKGDIPEGYSVSREKKERFSLILESASTNQTSMYLCASSPDWNTGELFFGEGSRLTVL.

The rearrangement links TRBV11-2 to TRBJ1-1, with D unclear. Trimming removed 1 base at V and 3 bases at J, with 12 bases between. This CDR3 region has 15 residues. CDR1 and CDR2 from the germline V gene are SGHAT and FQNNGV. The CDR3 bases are TGTGCCAGCAGCTTAGCCGTAGGGAGGGACACTGAAGCTTTCTTT. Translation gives CASSLAVGRDTEAFF. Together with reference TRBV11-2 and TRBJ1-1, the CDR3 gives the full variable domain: EAGVAQSPRYKIIEKRQSVAFWCNPISGHATLYWYQQILGQGPKLLIQFQNNGVVDDSQLPKDRFSAERLKGVDSTLKIQPAKLEDSAVYLCASSLAVGRDTEAFFGQGTRLTVV.

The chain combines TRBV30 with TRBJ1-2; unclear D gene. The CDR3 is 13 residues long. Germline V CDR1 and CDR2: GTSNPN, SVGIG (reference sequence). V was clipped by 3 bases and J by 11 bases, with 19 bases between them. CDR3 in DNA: TGTGCCTGGAGCCTCCGAGGTGATCGCTCGTACACCTTC. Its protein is CAWSLRGDRSYTF.

The CDR3 coding sequence is TGTGCCAGCAGTGAAGAGTTTGGGCTTCTAAACACTAACTATGGCTACACCTTC. Encoded protein: CASSEEFGLLNTNYGYTF. The rearrangement uses TRBV6-1 and TRBJ1-2; no clear D. The CDR3 is 18 amino acids. V was shortened by 1 base and J by 0 bases, with 18 bases between the two germline ends. The germline gives CDR1 MNHNS, CDR2 SASEGT.

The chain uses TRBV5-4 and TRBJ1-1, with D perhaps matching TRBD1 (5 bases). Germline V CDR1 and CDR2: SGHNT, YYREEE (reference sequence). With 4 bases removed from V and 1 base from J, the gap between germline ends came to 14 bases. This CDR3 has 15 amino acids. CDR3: CASSRVGQKNTEAFF. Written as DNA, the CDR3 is TGTGCCAGCAGCCGAGTGGGGCAGAAGAACACTGAAGCTTTCTTT.

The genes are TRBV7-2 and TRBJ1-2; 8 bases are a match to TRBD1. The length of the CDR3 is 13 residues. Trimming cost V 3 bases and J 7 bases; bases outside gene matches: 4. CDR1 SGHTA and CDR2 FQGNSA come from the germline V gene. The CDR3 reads CASSFDRGGGYTF. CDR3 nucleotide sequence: TGTGCCAGCAGCTTTGACAGGGGAGGTGGCTACACCTTC.

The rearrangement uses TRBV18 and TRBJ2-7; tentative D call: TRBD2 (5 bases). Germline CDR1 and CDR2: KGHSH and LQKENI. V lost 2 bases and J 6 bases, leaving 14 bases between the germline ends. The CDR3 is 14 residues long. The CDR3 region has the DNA TGTGCCAGCTCACCAATAGGCGCAGAGGGCGAGCAGTACTTC. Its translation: CASSPIGAEGEQYF. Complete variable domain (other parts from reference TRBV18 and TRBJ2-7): NAGVMQNPRHLVRRRGQEARLRCSPMKGHSHVYWYRQLPEEGLKFMVYLQKENIIDESGMPKERFSAEFPKEGPSILRIQQVVRGDSAAYFCASSPIGAEGEQYFGPGTRLTVT.

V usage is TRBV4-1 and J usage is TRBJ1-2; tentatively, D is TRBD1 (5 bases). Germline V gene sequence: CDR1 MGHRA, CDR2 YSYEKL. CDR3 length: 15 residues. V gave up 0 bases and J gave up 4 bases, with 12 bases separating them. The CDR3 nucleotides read TGCGCCAGCAGCCAAGAGCAGGAGGGGCCCTATGGCTACACCTTC. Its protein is CASSQEQEGPYGYTF.

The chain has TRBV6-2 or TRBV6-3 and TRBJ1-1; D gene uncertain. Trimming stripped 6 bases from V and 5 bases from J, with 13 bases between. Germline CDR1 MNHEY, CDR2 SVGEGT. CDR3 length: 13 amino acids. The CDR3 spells CASSHQKRTEAFF. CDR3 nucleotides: TGTGCCAGCAGCCACCAGAAGAGGACTGAAGCTTTCTTT.

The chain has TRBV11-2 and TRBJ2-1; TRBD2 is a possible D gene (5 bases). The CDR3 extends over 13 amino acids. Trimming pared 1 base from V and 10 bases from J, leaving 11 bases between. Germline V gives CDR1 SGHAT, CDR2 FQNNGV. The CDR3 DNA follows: TGTGCCAGCAGCTTAGTGCCAGGAGGAGAGCAGTTCTTC. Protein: CASSLVPGGEQFF.

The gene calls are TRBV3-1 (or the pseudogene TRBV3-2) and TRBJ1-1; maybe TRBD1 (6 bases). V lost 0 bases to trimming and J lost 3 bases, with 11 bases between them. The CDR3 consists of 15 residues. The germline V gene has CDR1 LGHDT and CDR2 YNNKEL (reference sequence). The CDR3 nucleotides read TGTGCCAGCAGCCAAGAGTGGCAGGGGTACACTGAAGCTTTCTTT. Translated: CASSQEWQGYTEAFF.